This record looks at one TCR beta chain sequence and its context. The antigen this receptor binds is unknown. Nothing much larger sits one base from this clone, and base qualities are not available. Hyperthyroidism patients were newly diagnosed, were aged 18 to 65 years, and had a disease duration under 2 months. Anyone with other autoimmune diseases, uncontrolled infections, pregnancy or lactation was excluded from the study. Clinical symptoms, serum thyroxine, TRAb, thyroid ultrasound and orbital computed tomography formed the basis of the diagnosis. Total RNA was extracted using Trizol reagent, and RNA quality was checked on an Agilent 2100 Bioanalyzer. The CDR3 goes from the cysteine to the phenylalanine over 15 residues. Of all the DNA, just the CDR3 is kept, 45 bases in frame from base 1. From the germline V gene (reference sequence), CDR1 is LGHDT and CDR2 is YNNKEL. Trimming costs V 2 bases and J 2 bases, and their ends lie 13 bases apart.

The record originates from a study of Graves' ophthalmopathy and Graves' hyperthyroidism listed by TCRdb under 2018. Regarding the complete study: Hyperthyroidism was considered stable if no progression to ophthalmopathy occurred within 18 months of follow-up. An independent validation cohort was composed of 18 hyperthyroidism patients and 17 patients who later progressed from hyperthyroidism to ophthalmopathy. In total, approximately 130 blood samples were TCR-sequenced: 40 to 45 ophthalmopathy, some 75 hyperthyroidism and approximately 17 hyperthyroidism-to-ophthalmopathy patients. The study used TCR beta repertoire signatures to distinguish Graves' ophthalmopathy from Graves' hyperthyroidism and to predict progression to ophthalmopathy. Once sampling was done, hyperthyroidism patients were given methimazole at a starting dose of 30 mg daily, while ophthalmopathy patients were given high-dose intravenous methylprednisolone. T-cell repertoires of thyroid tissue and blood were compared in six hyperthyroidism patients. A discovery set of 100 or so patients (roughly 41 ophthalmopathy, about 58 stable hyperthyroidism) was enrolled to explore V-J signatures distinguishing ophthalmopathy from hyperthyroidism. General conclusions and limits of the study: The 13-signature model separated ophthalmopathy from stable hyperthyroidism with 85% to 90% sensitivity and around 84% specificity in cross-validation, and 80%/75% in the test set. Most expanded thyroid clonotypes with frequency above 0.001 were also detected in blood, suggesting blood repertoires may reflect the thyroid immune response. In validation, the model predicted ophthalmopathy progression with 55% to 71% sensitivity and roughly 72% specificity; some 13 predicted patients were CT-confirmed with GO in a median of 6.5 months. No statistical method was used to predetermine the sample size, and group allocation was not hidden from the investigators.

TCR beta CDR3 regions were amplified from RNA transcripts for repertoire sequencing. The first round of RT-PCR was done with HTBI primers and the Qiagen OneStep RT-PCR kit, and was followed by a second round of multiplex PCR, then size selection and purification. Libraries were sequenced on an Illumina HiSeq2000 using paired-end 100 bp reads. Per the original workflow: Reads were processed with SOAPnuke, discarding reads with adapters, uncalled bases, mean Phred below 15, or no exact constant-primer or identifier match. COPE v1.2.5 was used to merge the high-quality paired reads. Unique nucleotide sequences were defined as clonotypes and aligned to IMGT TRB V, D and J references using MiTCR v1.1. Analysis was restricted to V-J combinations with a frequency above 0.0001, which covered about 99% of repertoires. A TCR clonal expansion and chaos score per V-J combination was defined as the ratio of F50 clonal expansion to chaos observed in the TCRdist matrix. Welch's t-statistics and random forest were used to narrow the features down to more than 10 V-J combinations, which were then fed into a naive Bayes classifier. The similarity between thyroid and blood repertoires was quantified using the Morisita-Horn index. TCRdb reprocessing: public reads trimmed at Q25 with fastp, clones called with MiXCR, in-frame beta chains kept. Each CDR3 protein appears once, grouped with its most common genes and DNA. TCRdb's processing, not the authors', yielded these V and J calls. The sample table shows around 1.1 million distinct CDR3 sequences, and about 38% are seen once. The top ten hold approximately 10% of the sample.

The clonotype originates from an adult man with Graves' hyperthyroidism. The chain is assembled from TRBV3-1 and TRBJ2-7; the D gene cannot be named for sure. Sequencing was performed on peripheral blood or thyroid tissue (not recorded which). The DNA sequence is TGTGCCAGCAGCCAATCCGGCGCAGGAACCTACGAGCAGTACTTC. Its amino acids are CASSQSGAGTYEQYF.